A selection of T cell receptor beta chains follows, all from one sample in a study of T cell changes during pregnancy in multiple sclerosis. The repertoire was sequenced with immunoSEQ multiplex PCR; TCRdb's copy has only in-frame clones and lacks some. Of tens of thousands of clones listed, 85% to 95% are singletons. The starting material was peripheral blood, obtained in the third trimester of pregnancy. All receptors derive from a female donor in good health, enrolled as a control in a pregnancy study. The CDR3 runs from the conserved cysteine through the conserved F or W. Fields, in order: J gene, V gene, clone size, D gene, CDR3 protein, CDR3 DNA. A D gene is named only where the DNA matches it firmly. Where a row states a size, it is once, few, many or the class of an expanded clone; other rows omit it.

J: TRBJ2-7; V: TRBV18; size: .; D: .; CDR3: CASSPGGYNEQYF; DNA: TGTGCCAGCTCGCCGGGTGGATACAACGAGCAGTACTTC
J: TRBJ1-1; V: TRBV27; size: .; D: TRBD1; CDR3: CASSSTTGGMNTEAFF; DNA: TGTGCCAGCAGTTCAACGACAGGGGGGATGAACACTGAAGCTTTCTTT
J: TRBJ1-1; V: TRBV6-6; size: .; D: TRBD1; CDR3: CASRLQGAGTEAFF; DNA: TGTGCCAGCAGACTCCAGGGGGCCGGCACTGAAGCTTTCTTT
J: TRBJ1-4; V: TRBV4-1; size: once; D: TRBD1; CDR3: CASSRPGTGLGEKLFF; DNA: TGCGCCAGCAGCCGGCCGGGGACAGGTTTAGGCGAAAAACTGTTTTTT
J: TRBJ1-1; V: TRBV6-5; size: .; D: .; CDR3: CASRPGEGGTEAFF; DNA: TGTGCCAGCCGGCCCGGGGAGGGGGGCACTGAAGCTTTCTTT
J: TRBJ2-1; V: TRBV9; size: .; D: .; CDR3: CASSYSSGSYNEQFF; DNA: TGTGCCAGCAGCTACTCCAGCGGTTCCTACAATGAGCAGTTCTTC
J: TRBJ1-5; V: TRBV6-1; size: .; D: .; CDR3: CASSAQGGGHQPQHF; DNA: TGTGCCAGCAGTGCTCAGGGAGGGGGTCATCAGCCCCAGCATTTT
J: TRBJ2-1; V: TRBV11-1; size: .; D: .; CDR3: CASSFEGGASSYNEQFF; DNA: TGTGCCAGCAGCTTCGAGGGGGGGGCGAGCTCCTACAATGAGCAGTTCTTC
J: TRBJ2-1; V: TRBV29-1; size: few; D: TRBD2; CDR3: CSGLSGDEFF; DNA: TGCAGCGGCCTTAGCGGGGACGAGTTCTTC
J: TRBJ2-1; V: TRBV27; size: .; D: .; CDR3: CASSFDSNNEQFF; DNA: TGTGCCAGCAGTTTCGACAGCAACAATGAGCAGTTCTTC
J: TRBJ1-1; V: TRBV27; size: .; D: .; CDR3: CASSFQGSAEAFF; DNA: TGTGCCAGCAGTTTCCAGGGTTCCGCTGAAGCTTTCTTT
J: TRBJ1-3; V: TRBV6-1; size: .; D: .; CDR3: CASMDGGGSGNTIYF; DNA: TGTGCCAGCATGGACGGGGGGGGTTCTGGAAACACCATATATTTT
J: TRBJ1-4; V: TRBV19; size: .; D: TRBD1; CDR3: CASSKAPGGVNEKLFF; DNA: TGTGCCAGTAGTAAAGCTCCAGGGGGCGTTAATGAAAAACTGTTTTTT
J: TRBJ1-5; V: TRBV7-2; size: .; D: .; CDR3: CASSLAGNSNQPQHF; DNA: TGTGCCAGCAGCTTGGCAGGGAATAGCAATCAGCCCCAGCATTTT
J: TRBJ2-7; V: TRBV7-9; size: .; D: TRBD1; CDR3: CASSLLWDRGPEQYF; DNA: TGTGCCAGCAGCTTGCTATGGGACAGGGGGCCCGAGCAGTACTTC
J: TRBJ2-7; V: TRBV27; size: .; D: .; CDR3: CASSLTQGGAREQYF; DNA: TGTGCCAGCAGTTTAACCCAAGGGGGGGCGCGGGAGCAGTACTTC
J: TRBJ1-1; V: TRBV2; size: .; D: .; CDR3: CASSGVRDTEAFF; DNA: TGTGCCAGCAGTGGGGTCAGGGACACTGAAGCTTTCTTT
J: TRBJ2-7; V: TRBV11-3; size: .; D: .; CDR3: CASSLKSSYEQYF; DNA: TGTGCCAGCAGCTTAAAGAGCTCCTACGAGCAGTACTTC
J: TRBJ1-2; V: TRBV27; size: .; D: .; CDR3: CASSRTGFYGYTF; DNA: TGTGCCAGCAGTCGAACAGGGTTCTATGGCTACACCTTC
J: TRBJ1-2; V: TRBV19; size: .; D: .; CDR3: CASSTWDTFYGYTF; DNA: TGTGCCAGTAGTACCTGGGACACCTTCTATGGCTACACCTTC
J: TRBJ1-1; V: TRBV29-1; size: few; D: TRBD1; CDR3: CSVRGTEIRTEAFF; DNA: TGCAGCGTAAGAGGGACAGAGATAAGGACTGAAGCTTTCTTT
J: TRBJ2-5; V: TRBV4-2; size: once; D: .; CDR3: CASSESSRNQETQYF; DNA: TGTGCCAGCAGCGAAAGCTCGCGGAACCAAGAGACCCAGTACTTC
J: TRBJ1-5; V: TRBV7-5; size: .; D: .; CDR3: CVRSPREGLQPQHF; DNA: TGTGTCAGAAGCCCTCGGGAAGGATTGCAGCCCCAGCATTTT
J: TRBJ2-2; V: TRBV29-1; size: .; D: TRBD2; CDR3: CSVGLAGGTYTGELFF; DNA: TGCAGCGTTGGACTAGCGGGAGGGACTTACACCGGGGAGCTGTTTTTT
J: TRBJ2-1; V: TRBV29-1; size: once; D: TRBD2; CDR3: CSEWGTSSLNEQFF; DNA: TGCAGCGAATGGGGGACTAGTTCTCTCAATGAGCAGTTCTTC
J: TRBJ2-3; V: TRBV6-5; size: .; D: TRBD2; CDR3: CATLETSGFTDTQYF; DNA: TGTGCCACCTTAGAGACTAGCGGCTTCACAGATACGCAGTATTTT
J: TRBJ2-3; V: TRBV7-8; size: .; D: .; CDR3: CASSETRFFPDTQYF; DNA: TGTGCCAGCAGCGAGACTAGATTCTTCCCAGATACGCAGTATTTT
J: TRBJ2-7; V: TRBV10-3; size: .; D: TRBD2; CDR3: CAISDGTSGRSSYEQYF; DNA: TGTGCCATCAGTGACGGGACTAGCGGGAGGAGCTCCTACGAGCAGTACTTC
J: TRBJ2-7; V: TRBV7-9; size: once; D: .; CDR3: CASSLRLDEQYF; DNA: TGTGCCAGCAGCCTAAGACTCGACGAGCAGTACTTC
J: TRBJ1-2; V: TRBV4-2; size: .; D: .; CDR3: CASSQDSYGYTF; DNA: TGTGCCAGCAGCCAGGACAGCTATGGCTACACCTTC
J: TRBJ2-7; V: TRBV6-5; size: .; D: TRBD1; CDR3: CASSYSNRGGYEQYF; DNA: TGTGCCAGCAGTTACTCTAACAGGGGTGGCTACGAGCAGTACTTC
J: TRBJ2-7; V: TRBV6-4; size: .; D: TRBD2; CDR3: CASPGLAGDEQYF; DNA: TGTGCCAGCCCGGGACTAGCTGGGGACGAGCAGTACTTC
J: TRBJ1-6; V: TRBV28; size: .; D: TRBD1; CDR3: CASSFGQGNSPLHF; DNA: TGTGCCAGCAGTTTCGGACAGGGGAATTCACCCCTCCACTTT
J: TRBJ2-7; V: TRBV28; size: .; D: .; CDR3: CASSFGVLNSDQYEQYF; DNA: TGTGCCAGCAGTTTTGGAGTCCTAAATAGCGATCAGTACGAGCAGTACTTC
J: TRBJ2-3; V: TRBV7-2; size: .; D: .; CDR3: CASTITGTKYF; DNA: TGTGCCAGCACCATAACCGGGACAAAGTATTTT